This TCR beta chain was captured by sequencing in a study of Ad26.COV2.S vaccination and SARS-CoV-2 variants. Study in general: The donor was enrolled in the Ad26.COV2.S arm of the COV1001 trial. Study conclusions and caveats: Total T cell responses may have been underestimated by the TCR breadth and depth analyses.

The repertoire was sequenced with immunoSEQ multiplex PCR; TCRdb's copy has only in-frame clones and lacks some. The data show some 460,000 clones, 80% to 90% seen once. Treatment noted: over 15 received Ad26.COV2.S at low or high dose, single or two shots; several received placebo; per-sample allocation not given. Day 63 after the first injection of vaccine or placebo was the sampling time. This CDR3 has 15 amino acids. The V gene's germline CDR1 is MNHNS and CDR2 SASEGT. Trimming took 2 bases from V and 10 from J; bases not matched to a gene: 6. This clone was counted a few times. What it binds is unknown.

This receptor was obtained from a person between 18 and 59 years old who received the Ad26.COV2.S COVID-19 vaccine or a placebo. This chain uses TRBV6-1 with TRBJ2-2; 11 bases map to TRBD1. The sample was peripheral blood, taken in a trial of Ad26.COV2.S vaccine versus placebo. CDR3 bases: TGTGCCAGCAGTGAACTAGGGACAGGGGGGTCGGAGCTGTTTTTT. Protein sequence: CASSELGTGGSELFF.